Listed below are T cell receptor beta chains from one sample, sequenced in a study of control samples from healthy donors and cancer patients. Sequenced by immunoSEQ multiplex PCR; TCRdb stores in-frame clones only, minus some. In the table there are tens of thousands of clones, around 87% of which are singletons. Sequenced material: PBMCs. The receptors were sampled from a man in his sixties with colorectal cancer. The CDR3 runs from the conserved cysteine through the conserved F or W. Each record gives: D gene, clone size, V gene, J gene, CDR3 protein, CDR3 DNA. A D gene is named only where the DNA matches it firmly. The size field is filled for only some rows; it gives once, few, many or a size class.

>TRBD1|.|TRBV6-5|TRBJ1-5
CASSSAGQRNQPQHF
TGTGCCAGCAGTTCCGCGGGACAGCGCAATCAGCCCCAGCATTTT
>.|.|TRBV12-3/TRBV12-4|TRBJ1-1
CASSLREGTEAFF
TGTGCCAGCAGTTTAAGAGAGGGCACTGAAGCTTTCTTT
>.|.|TRBV18|TRBJ1-5
CASSRAADYQPQHF
TGTGCCAGCTCCAGGGCCGCGGACTATCAGCCCCAGCATTTT
>.|.|TRBV2|TRBJ2-5
CASSQKGTNPQYF
TGTGCCAGCAGCCAAAAGGGGACAAATCCCCAGTACTTC
>.|.|TRBV11-2|TRBJ2-2
CASTKQNTGELFF
TGTGCCAGCACCAAACAGAACACCGGGGAGCTGTTTTTT
>.|.|TRBV11-3|TRBJ2-2
CASSHDRRNTGELFF
TGTGCCAGCAGCCATGACAGGAGGAACACCGGGGAGCTGTTTTTT
>TRBD2|once|TRBV27|TRBJ2-5
CASRASGGGQETQYF
TGTGCCAGCAGGGCTAGCGGGGGGGGACAAGAGACCCAGTACTTC
>TRBD1|few|TRBV4-3|TRBJ2-6
CASSQAGQGVPGANVLTF
TGCGCCAGCAGCCAGGCGGGACAGGGGGTGCCTGGGGCCAACGTCCTGACTTTC
>TRBD1|.|TRBV19|TRBJ2-2
CATYNTGTGKRSGELFF
TGTGCCACTTATAATACCGGGACAGGGAAAAGATCCGGGGAGCTGTTTTTT
>.|.|TRBV4-2|TRBJ1-3
CASSQRTAGNTIYF
TGTGCCAGCAGCCAAAGGACCGCCGGAAACACCATATATTTT
>TRBD2|.|TRBV3-1/TRBV3-2|TRBJ2-3
CASSPLAGRPDTQYF
TGTGCCAGCAGCCCCTTAGCGGGGAGGCCAGATACGCAGTATTTT
>.|.|TRBV5-5|TRBJ1-6
CASSLTSEGFAYNSPLHF
TGTGCCAGCAGCTTGACTTCTGAGGGGTTCGCCTATAATTCACCCCTCCACTTT
>.|.|TRBV9|TRBJ2-1
CASSPLPENEQFF
TGTGCCAGCAGCCCCCTGCCGGAGAATGAGCAGTTCTTC
>TRBD2|once|TRBV9|TRBJ2-1
CASSVTGTSTYNEQFF
TGTGCCAGCAGCGTTACCGGGACTAGCACCTACAATGAGCAGTTCTTC
>.|once|TRBV9|TRBJ1-6
CASSVDLSYNSPLHF
TGTGCCAGCAGCGTAGACCTATCCTATAATTCACCCCTCCACTTT
>TRBD1|.|TRBV5-6|TRBJ1-5
CASSLTGEGQPQHF
TGTGCCAGCAGCTTGACAGGGGAAGGTCAGCCCCAGCATTTT
>.|.|TRBV3-1/TRBV3-2|TRBJ2-5
CASSQARGRGYQETQYF
TGTGCCAGCAGCCAAGCCCGGGGGCGGGGGTACCAAGAGACCCAGTACTTC
>.|once|TRBV9|TRBJ2-2
CASSISGELFF
TGTGCCAGCAGCATTAGTGGGGAGCTGTTTTTT
>.|.|TRBV6-5|TRBJ1-2
CASYPRQASYYGYTF
TGTGCCAGCTACCCTAGGCAGGCGAGCTACTATGGCTACACCTTC
>.|.|TRBV7-8|TRBJ2-7
CASSLGGGASSYEQYF
TGTGCCAGCAGCTTAGGAGGCGGGGCCAGCTCCTACGAGCAGTACTTC
>TRBD1|.|TRBV5-1|TRBJ2-7
CASSEGGQIYEQYF
TGCGCCAGCAGCGAAGGGGGACAGATCTACGAGCAGTACTTC
>TRBD2|.|TRBV4-1|TRBJ2-5
CASSSQRGGLETQYF
TGCGCCAGCAGCTCACAGCGGGGGGGCCTTGAGACCCAGTACTTC
>.|.|TRBV30|TRBJ2-3
CAWSVGRAGKAQYF
TGTGCCTGGAGTGTAGGACGGGCTGGTAAGGCGCAGTATTTT
>TRBD2|.|TRBV6-4|TRBJ2-1
CASSDSGGGAFNEQFF
TGTGCCAGCAGTGACTCTGGCGGGGGGGCCTTCAATGAGCAGTTCTTC
>.|.|TRBV14|TRBJ1-2
CASSPLRGYTF
TGTGCCAGCAGCCCCCTGAGAGGCTACACCTTC
>.|.|TRBV6-1|TRBJ2-5
CASSEARLDGETQYF
TGTGCCAGCAGTGAAGCGCGTTTGGACGGAGAGACCCAGTACTTC
>.|.|TRBV10-3|TRBJ1-1
CAISDLAQGWAEAFF
TGTGCCATCAGTGATCTAGCACAGGGCTGGGCTGAAGCTTTCTTT
>.|.|TRBV12-5|TRBJ1-1
CASALGNTEAFF
TGTGCTAGTGCCCTGGGGAACACTGAAGCTTTCTTT
>TRBD1|.|TRBV6-5|TRBJ1-3
CAINRGPGNTIYF
TGTGCCATCAACAGGGGGCCTGGAAACACCATATATTTT
>.|.|TRBV18|TRBJ1-4
CASSPRGALNEKLFF
TGTGCCAGCTCACCTCGAGGGGCCCTAAATGAAAAACTGTTTTTT
>.|.|TRBV7-9|TRBJ2-2
CASSSPRVAGELFF
TGTGCCAGCAGCTCCCCGAGGGTCGCCGGGGAGCTGTTTTTT
>.|once|TRBV2|TRBJ2-6
CASSSGFAGANVLTF
TGTGCCAGCAGTTCAGGGTTTGCAGGGGCCAACGTCCTGACTTTC
>TRBD2|.|TRBV7-9|TRBJ2-1
CASSLGGVMFNEQFF
TGTGCCAGCAGCCTGGGAGGGGTGATGTTCAATGAGCAGTTCTTC
>TRBD2|.|TRBV5-1|TRBJ2-7
CASRHTSGYGAYEQYF
TGCGCCAGCAGACATACTAGCGGTTACGGGGCCTACGAGCAGTACTTC
>.|.|TRBV7-8|TRBJ1-2
CASRKEDGGRGYGYTF
TGTGCCAGCAGAAAAGAGGACGGGGGCAGGGGCTATGGCTACACCTTC
>.|.|TRBV29-1|TRBJ1-1
CSVGDPGGQAFF
TGCAGCGTTGGGGACCCGGGGGGCCAAGCTTTCTTT
>.|.|TRBV7-8|TRBJ1-6
CASRTQRSFNSPLHF
TGTGCCAGCAGAACTCAGAGGAGTTTTAATTCACCCCTCCACTTT
>.|.|TRBV7-6|TRBJ1-6
CASSPDRSSYNSPLHF
TGTGCCAGCAGCCCGGACCGCAGCTCCTATAATTCACCCCTCCACTTT
>.|.|TRBV7-3|TRBJ2-5
CASTLRGGQEGGAQYF
TGTGCCAGCACCCTTCGGGGGGGACAGGAGGGTGGGGCCCAGTACTTC